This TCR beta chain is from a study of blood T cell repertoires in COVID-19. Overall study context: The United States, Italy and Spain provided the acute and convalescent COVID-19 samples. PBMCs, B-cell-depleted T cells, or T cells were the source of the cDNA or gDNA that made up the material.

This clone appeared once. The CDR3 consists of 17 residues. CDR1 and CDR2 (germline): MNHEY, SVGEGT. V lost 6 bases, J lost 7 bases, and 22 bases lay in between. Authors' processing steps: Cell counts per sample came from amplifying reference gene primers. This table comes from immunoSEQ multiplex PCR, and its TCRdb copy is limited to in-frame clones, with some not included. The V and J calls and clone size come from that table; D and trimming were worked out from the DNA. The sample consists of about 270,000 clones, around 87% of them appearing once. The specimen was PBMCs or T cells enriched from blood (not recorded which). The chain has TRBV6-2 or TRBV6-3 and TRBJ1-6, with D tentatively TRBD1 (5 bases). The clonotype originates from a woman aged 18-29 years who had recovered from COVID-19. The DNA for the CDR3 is TGTGCCAGCAGCCTGACAGTACGGACGGCGTCCAATTCACCCCTCCACTTT. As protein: CASSLTVRTASNSPLHF.